Detailed here is one T cell receptor beta chain. Its antigen is not yet known. No quality values exist for individual bases; no much larger clone is one base distant. What the time point label conveys for this sample: cells obtained before transplantation from donor or recipient. CD3+CD4+ and CD3+CD8+ populations were FACS-sorted from unstimulated pre-transplant donor and recipient cells taken from spleen or lymph nodes. This entry belongs to a study of graft-versus-host responses after intestinal transplantation (dated by TCRdb to about 2021). In the study overall: Recipients received multivisceral, liver-intestinal, or isolated intestinal transplants. All recipients received anti-thymocyte globulin induction followed by maintenance tacrolimus and steroids for approximately 3 years. After intestinal transplantation, graft-versus-host and host-versus-graft alloreactive T cell clones in the graft, circulation and bone marrow were tracked using bulk TCR-beta CDR3 sequencing. To identify alloreactive clones, pre-transplant mixed lymphocyte reaction products were sequenced and then compared with unstimulated pre-transplant donor and recipient T cells. Of the roughly 25 intestinal transplant recipients enrolled in the cohort, one of whom was a retransplant, 3 patients without pretransplant specimens were excluded. A peak of at least 4% donor T cells among recipient peripheral blood mononuclear cells was the definition used for donor T cell macrochimerism. Rather than being sequenced by the commercial service, samples from three later patients were sequenced in-house on an Illumina MiSeq and processed with MiXCR.

To prepare the library, the immunoSEQ multiplex PCR assay was applied. For most patients, genomic DNA was isolated with the Qiagen DNeasy Blood and Tissue Kit and sent frozen to Adaptive Biotechnologies for TCR sequencing. For most patients, high-throughput TCR-beta CDR3 sequencing of genomic DNA was performed by Adaptive Biotechnologies. In the source study's methods: Adaptive's ImmunoSEQ software was the source of the TCR sequencing data for around 20 patients, while a few other patients were processed with MiXCR and VDJtools. CD4 versus CD8 sorting errors were corrected by removing sequences found in both subsets at a frequency ratio below 5:1. CDR3 nucleotide sequences shared between donor and recipient were removed because the origin of such sequences could not be assigned. To be classed as alloreactive, a clone needed at least 2-fold expansion over unstimulated cells and a minimum CFSE-low frequency of 0.002% (template counts) or 0.001% (read counts). Mappable clones were those detected in sequenced pre-transplant spleen, lymph node, or MLR CFSE-low populations of the donor or recipient. Cumulative frequency of alloreactive clones was calculated as a percentage of all sequences weighted by copy number. The table comes from immuneACCESS by way of TCRdb, which keeps in-frame sequences with V and J called. Part of the clones is missing from these tables; in studies checked, under half for an unresolved V gene and the rest for unknown reasons. V and J calls and clone size come straight from that table; D and trimming were deduced from the DNA. The sample table records some 140,000 clones; 85% to 95% of these occur just once. 0.19% of the sample is in the top ten clones.

V is reduced by 3 bases and J by 0 bases, leaving a spacing of 8 bases between them. The germline V gene yields SGHTA for CDR1 and FQGTGA for CDR2. The CDR3 spans 15 residues, from the cysteine through the phenylalanine. The CDR3 DNA has 45 bases and is translated from base 1. Study-wide findings and limitations: Patients with donor T cell macrochimerism had high GvH to HvG T cell clonal ratios in their allografts. GvH clones were detected in recipient bone marrow, and some appeared earlier in ileal mucosa or blood, consistent with an intestinal mucosal origin. The conclusions were limited by the relatively low number and heterogeneity of the intestinal transplant patients. Early after transplant, peak levels of circulating GvH clones were associated with declines in HvG clones.

The clonotype originates from a human donor who received an intestinal transplant. The chain is made from TRBV7-3 and TRBJ2-2, with no D gene named confidently. Sequenced material: unstimulated CD4+ T cells sorted from spleen or lymph node cells, taken before intestinal transplant. The CDR3 region reads CASSLAGPNTGELFF. The sequenced DNA: TGTGCCAGCAGCTTGGCCGGACCGAACACCGGGGAGCTGTTTTTT. With all but the CDR3 taken from the reference TRBV7-3 and TRBJ2-2 genes, the full variable domain is: GAGVSQTPSNKVTEKGKYVELRCDPISGHTALYWYRQSLGQGPEFLIYFQGTGAADDSGLPNDRFFAVRPEGSVSTLKIQRTERGDSAVYLCASSLAGPNTGELFFGEGSRLTVL.